This T cell receptor (beta chain) was recovered during a study of sequential checkpoint blockade in melanoma. The CDR3 is made up of 15 amino acids. Assay: immunoSEQ multiplex PCR; the TCRdb copy retains only in-frame clones and omits some. The sample includes thousands of clones, around 30% of them seen just once. Described treatment: randomized to nivolumab then ipilimumab (arm A) or the reverse (arm B). This material consisted of tumor tissue (inferred from file names), taken from a patient given nivolumab and ipilimumab in sequence. The sequence came from a human donor with melanoma. This sequence joins TRBV7-5 and TRBJ1-5. TRBV7-5 is reported as a pseudogene. CDR3 DNA sequence: TGTGCCAGCAGCTTAGACTTCGGGGGGGATCAGCCCCAGCATTTT. Its protein product is CASSLDFGGDQPQHF.